This T cell receptor beta chain was found in a study of breast tumors, draining lymph nodes, adjacent tissues. TCRdb recomputed calls from the multiplex PCR reads with MiXCR, one row per CDR3 protein. The data contain 160,000 or so distinct CDR3 sequences, around 35% of them singletons. Many counts were recorded for this clonotype. Its target is not known. The lymph nodes were axillary draining lymph nodes from breast cancer patients. Study-level findings and limits: Findings are consistent with lymph node origin and intratumoral expansion of most tumor T cells.

Germline-derived CDR1 and CDR2 are MNHEY and SMNVEV (reference sequence). This CDR3 spans 13 amino acids. V trimming: 5 bases; J trimming: 8 bases; junction bases outside the gene matches: 6. The J gene is TRBJ2-1, the V gene TRBV27, with 7 bases identical to TRBD2. Sequencing was performed on axillary lymph node tissue. The receptor was isolated from a female donor with breast cancer. Some clones in this sample may be carry-over from other donors' samples. Here the CDR3 DNA reads TGTGCCAGCAGTCTCAGACTAGCCGATGAGCAGTTCTTC. Amino acid sequence: CASSLRLADEQFF.